This is a list of T cell receptor beta chains from one sample in a study of cytomegalovirus exposure and HLA in healthy donors. Some clones are missing from TCRdb's copy, which holds only in-frame ones; the method was immunoSEQ multiplex PCR. The data contain 46,000 or so clones, about 60% of them seen just once; the ten biggest clones take up around 13%. The source material was PBMCs. The receptors stem from a man between 60 and 70 years old in good health and CMV-seropositive. CDR3s include the opening cysteine and the closing phenylalanine or tryptophan. A D gene is named only where the DNA matches it firmly. Not every row has a clone size; where given, it reads once, few, many or a size class.

clone_size j_call d_call v_call cdr3_nt cdr3_aa
. TRBJ1-2 . TRBV9 TGTGCCAGCAGCCCCCTACAGGACAAGGACTATGGCTACACCTTC CASSPLQDKDYGYTF
once TRBJ1-1 TRBD1 TRBV2 TGTGCCAGCAGTGATACTTATGGGCAGGGGGCGATTGACACTGAAGCTTTCTTT CASSDTYGQGAIDTEAFF
few TRBJ2-3 . TRBV2 TGTGCCAGCAGTGAGAGGAACACAGATACGCAGTATTTT CASSERNTDTQYF
. TRBJ1-1 . TRBV5-5 TGTGCCAGCAGCGGAGTTTGGTCAAACACTGAAGCTTTCTTT CASSGVWSNTEAFF
. TRBJ2-1 . TRBV18 TGTGCCAGCTCTCTTCGGGGAGACAATGAGCAGTTCTTC CASSLRGDNEQFF
. TRBJ2-7 TRBD2 TRBV13 TGTGCCAGCAGCCCAAATAGCGGGAGGGTCTACGAGCAGTACTTC CASSPNSGRVYEQYF
. TRBJ2-6 TRBD1 TRBV6-1 TGTGCCAGCAGTGGGACAGGGGATGGCACTGGGGCCAACGTCCTGACTTTC CASSGTGDGTGANVLTF
. TRBJ2-7 TRBD2 TRBV25-1 TGTGCCAGCAGTGCACAGGGACTAGGGGTCTACGAGCAGTACTTC CASSAQGLGVYEQYF
. TRBJ1-4 TRBD1 TRBV5-4 TGTGCCAGCAGCTCGGGACAGACTAATGAAAAACTGTTTTTT CASSSGQTNEKLFF
. TRBJ2-1 . TRBV21-1 TGTGCCAGCAGCAAAGTGGGATTAGCGGGAATTTCCTACAATGAGCAGTTCTTC CASSKVGLAGISYNEQFF
few TRBJ1-4 . TRBV2 TGTGCCAGCACTTGGCGGTCTAATGAAAAACTGTTTTTT CASTWRSNEKLFF
. TRBJ2-5 . TRBV5-4 TGTGCCAGCAGCTCCGCATCGACTAGACAAGAGACCCAGTACTTC CASSSASTRQETQYF
. TRBJ2-3 . TRBV7-9 TGTGCCAGCAGCGCTCAGACACCGAGCACAGATACGCAGTATTTT CASSAQTPSTDTQYF
. TRBJ1-2 . TRBV5-4 TGTGCCAGCAGCCTGACTGAGAACTATGGCTACACCTTC CASSLTENYGYTF
few TRBJ2-1 . TRBV4-3 TGCGCCAGCAGCCAAGATCGTACGGCCCGCGGGTACAATGAGCAGTTCTTC CASSQDRTARGYNEQFF
. TRBJ1-3 . TRBV29-1 TGCAGCGTTGGTGTCAGCTCTGGAAACACCATATATTTT CSVGVSSGNTIYF
. TRBJ2-4 TRBD2 TRBV10-2 TGCGCCAGCAGTGTGTTAGCGGGAGGAGGTGCCAAAAACATTCAGTACTTC CASSVLAGGGAKNIQYF
. TRBJ2-1 TRBD1 TRBV5-4 TGTGCCAGCAGCTTGGGACAGGGTGCCTACAATGAGCAGTTCTTC CASSLGQGAYNEQFF
. TRBJ2-3 TRBD1 TRBV7-3 TGTGCCAGCAGTCCAGGGGGCAGGACAGATACGCAGTATTTT CASSPGGRTDTQYF
few TRBJ2-3 . TRBV5-6 TGTGCCAGCAGCTTAATCATAGATACGCAGTATTTT CASSLIIDTQYF
. TRBJ2-7 . TRBV7-2 TGTGCCAGCAGCTTAGGGCGGCGAGGCGAGCAGTACTTC CASSLGRRGEQYF
once TRBJ2-5 . TRBV7-6 TGTGCCAGCAGCTTAGTAGGGGGTGGGGAGACCCAGTACTTC CASSLVGGGETQYF
few TRBJ2-5 TRBD2 TRBV4-1 TGCGCCAGCAGCCGGGGGGGACTAGCGGGAGATCGGAGGTCCGAGACCCAGTACTTC CASSRGGLAGDRRSETQYF
. TRBJ1-4 . TRBV7-9 TGTGCCAGCAGCTTATTGAGTAATGAAAAACTGTTTTTT CASSLLSNEKLFF
. TRBJ2-5 . TRBV5-4 TGTGCCAGCAGCTTACCGGGACAAAGAATAGAAGAGACCCAGTACTTC CASSLPGQRIEETQYF
once TRBJ2-1 TRBD1 TRBV6-4 TGTGCCAGCAGTGAACAGGGGCCTGGCAATGAGCAGTTCTTC CASSEQGPGNEQFF
. TRBJ1-3 . TRBV7-2 TGTGCCAGCAGCTTAGACCAGGGATTCGGGAACACCATATATTTT CASSLDQGFGNTIYF
few TRBJ1-3 TRBD1 TRBV11-2 TGTGCCAGCAGCGTCACAGGGGGCCGATTACCAAACTCTGGAAACACCATATATTTT CASSVTGGRLPNSGNTIYF
few TRBJ2-2 TRBD2 TRBV27 TGTGCCAGCAGTTTTAGCGGGATGAACACCGGGGAGCTGTTTTTT CASSFSGMNTGELFF
. TRBJ1-1 TRBD1 TRBV30 TGTGCCTGGAGGGGACAGCGAGCTTTCTTT CAWRGQRAFF
. TRBJ2-2 TRBD2 TRBV5-1 TGCGCCAGCGGGCGGGAGATCGGGGAGCTGTTTTTT CASGREIGELFF
. TRBJ2-3 TRBD2 TRBV29-1 TGCAGCGTTGTGTCGGGTACCCGGACTAGTCTGACAGATACGCAGTATTTT CSVVSGTRTSLTDTQYF
once TRBJ2-3 TRBD1 TRBV4-3 TGCGCCAGCAGCCTACAAAGGACAGGGGGAATGACTAGCACAGATACGCAGTATTTT CASSLQRTGGMTSTDTQYF
few TRBJ2-1 TRBD2 TRBV4-2 TGTGCCAGCAGCCAAGATTCAGCGGGAGGGCCCTACAATGAGCAGTTCTTC CASSQDSAGGPYNEQFF
. TRBJ2-2 . TRBV7-7 TGTGCCAGCAGCTCCCGGGAGACCGGGGAGCTGTTTTTT CASSSRETGELFF
. TRBJ2-5 . TRBV7-9 TGTGCCAGCAGCCACCGCGGCGGCGGTCAAGGAGAGACCCAGTACTTC CASSHRGGGQGETQYF
. TRBJ1-5 . TRBV2 TGTGCCAGCAGTGGCGGGGGAAGCAATCAGCCCCAGCATTTT CASSGGGSNQPQHF
. TRBJ2-7 . TRBV2 TGTGCCAGCAGCGAACCGACTAGGTCGTACGAGCAGTACTTC CASSEPTRSYEQYF
. TRBJ2-2 TRBD2 TRBV27 TGTGCCAGCAGCCCCCCGGGACTAGTGACCGGGGAGCTGTTTTTT CASSPPGLVTGELFF
. TRBJ1-5 . TRBV29-1 TGCAGCGTTGAAGATCGAGGTCAGCCCCAGCATTTT CSVEDRGQPQHF
few TRBJ2-7 . TRBV14 TGTGCCAGCAGCCAAGGTTCTTGGGGGGGCAACGAGCAGTACTTC CASSQGSWGGNEQYF
. TRBJ1-1 . TRBV12-2 TGTGCAAGTCGCCACCGTAATGCGGGAGACACTGAAGCTTTCTTT CASRHRNAGDTEAFF
few TRBJ2-3 TRBD1 TRBV5-1 TGCGCCAGCAGCTTGGGACAGGGCGACACAGATACGCAGTATTTT CASSLGQGDTDTQYF
. TRBJ2-7 TRBD1 TRBV11-1 TGTGCCAGCAGCCCTGGGACAGGGGGTCTGGGCGAGCAGTACTTC CASSPGTGGLGEQYF
few TRBJ2-1 . TRBV29-1 TGCAGCGTACAATACAATGAGCAGTTCTTC CSVQYNEQFF